The clone carrying this T cell receptor beta chain was counted between two and nine times. The antigen is undetermined. This sample stems from a study of T cells after yellow fever vaccination. Study observations and caveats: Overlap between CD4 and CD8 compartments was detected for a small share of clonotypes. Boosting was followed by the reappearance of most primary-vaccination clones (around 95% CD4, around 91% CD8). Abundant bulk-derived clonotypes could contaminate FACS-sorted repertoires.

The 5'RACE template-switching step produced TCR cDNA and added a universal primer site and UMIs. Each CDR3 protein gets one entry after TCRdb re-called the 5' RACE reads with MiXCR. This table has hundreds of thousands of distinct CDR3 sequences, roughly 8.6% appearing once. The CDR3 spans 16 residues. Trimming removed 1 base at V and 9 bases at J, with 16 bases between. Germline lookup yields CDR1 KGHSH and CDR2 LQKENI. Specimen: PBMCs, collected about 49 days after the first yellow fever vaccination. The V gene is TRBV18, the J gene TRBJ1-6; no firm D call. The sequence derives from a man aged 18 to 30 who received the YFV17D yellow fever vaccine. The CDR3 loop reads CASSPRASQTGSPLHF. The CDR3 coding sequence is TGTGCCAGCTCACCACGGGCCTCCCAGACTGGTTCACCCCTCCACTTT.